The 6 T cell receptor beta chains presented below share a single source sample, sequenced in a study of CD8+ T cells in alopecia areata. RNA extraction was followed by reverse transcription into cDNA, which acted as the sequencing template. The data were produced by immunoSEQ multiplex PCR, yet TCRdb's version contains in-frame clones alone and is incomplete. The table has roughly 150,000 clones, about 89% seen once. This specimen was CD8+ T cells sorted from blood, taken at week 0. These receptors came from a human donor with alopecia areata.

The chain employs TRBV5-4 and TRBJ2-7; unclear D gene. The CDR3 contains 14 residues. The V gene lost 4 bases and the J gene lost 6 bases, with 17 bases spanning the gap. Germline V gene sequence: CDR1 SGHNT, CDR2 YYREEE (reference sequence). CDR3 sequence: CASSLRSGRPEQYF. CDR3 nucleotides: TGTGCCAGCAGCCTGCGGTCTGGACGCCCCGAGCAGTACTTC.

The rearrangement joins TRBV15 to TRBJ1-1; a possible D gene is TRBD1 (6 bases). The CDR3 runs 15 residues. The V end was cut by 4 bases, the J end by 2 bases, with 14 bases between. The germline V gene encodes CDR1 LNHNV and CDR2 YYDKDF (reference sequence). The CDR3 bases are TGTGCCACCAGCATAACGGACAGTGAAAACACTGAAGCTTTCTTT. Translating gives CATSITDSENTEAFF.

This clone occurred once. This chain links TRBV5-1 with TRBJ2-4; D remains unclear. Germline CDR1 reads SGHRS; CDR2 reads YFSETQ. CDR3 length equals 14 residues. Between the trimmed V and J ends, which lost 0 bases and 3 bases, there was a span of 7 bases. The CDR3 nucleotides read TGCGCCAGCAGCTTGGGTACGGGCAAAAACATTCAGTACTTC. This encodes CASSLGTGKNIQYF. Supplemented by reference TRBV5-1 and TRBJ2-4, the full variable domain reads KAGVTQTPRYLIKTRGQQVTLSCSPISGHRSVSWYQQTPGQGLQFLFEYFSETQRNKGNFPGRFSGRQFSNSRSEMNVSTLELGDSALYLCASSLGTGKNIQYFGAGTRLSVL.

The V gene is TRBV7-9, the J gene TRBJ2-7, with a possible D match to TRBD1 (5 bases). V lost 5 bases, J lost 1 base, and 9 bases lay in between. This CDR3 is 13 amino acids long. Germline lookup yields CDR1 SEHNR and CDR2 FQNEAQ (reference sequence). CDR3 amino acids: CASSHDSSYEQYF. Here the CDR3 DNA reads TGTGCCAGCAGCCATGACAGTTCCTACGAGCAGTACTTC.

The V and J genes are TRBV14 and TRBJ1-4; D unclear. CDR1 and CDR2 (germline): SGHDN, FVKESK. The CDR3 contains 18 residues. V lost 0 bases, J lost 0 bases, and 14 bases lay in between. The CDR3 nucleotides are TGTGCCAGCAGCCAAGATCAGAGGGTTGGCGCAACTAATGAAAAACTGTTTTTT. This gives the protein CASSQDQRVGATNEKLFF. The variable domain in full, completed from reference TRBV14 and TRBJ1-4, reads EAGVTQFPSHSVIEKGQTVTLRCDPISGHDNLYWYRRVMGKEIKFLLHFVKESKQDESGMPNNRFLAERTGGTYSTLKVQPAELEDSGVYFCASSQDQRVGATNEKLFFGSGTQLSVL.

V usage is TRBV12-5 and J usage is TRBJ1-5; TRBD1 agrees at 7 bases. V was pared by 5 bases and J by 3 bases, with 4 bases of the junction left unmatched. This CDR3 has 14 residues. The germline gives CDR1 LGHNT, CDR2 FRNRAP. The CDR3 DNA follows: TGTGCTAGTGGTCTCGGACAGGACAATCAGCCCCAGCATTTT. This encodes CASGLGQDNQPQHF.